This entry concerns a single TCR beta chain. Its antigen remains unidentified. The entry originates in a study of cytomegalovirus exposure and HLA in healthy donors. Whole-study findings and limits: Reportedly, fewer N-insertions than the roughly 690-donor mean appeared in an Asian-associated ancestry cluster in a later analysis. In a later analysis, TCR beta V- and J-gene trimming showed a link to a missense DCLRE1C variant.

The PCR ran on 60 Vbeta and 13 Jbeta primers. Method: immunoSEQ multiplex PCR; TCRdb's copy keeps in-frame clones and lacks some. Among tens of thousands of clones listed, about 9.4% were seen once. The receptor comes from a man aged 60 to 75 in good health and CMV-seropositive. The sequenced sample consisted of PBMCs.

The CDR3 loop reads CATSTRGGQETQYF. CDR3 bases: TGTGCCACCAGCACCCGGGGGGGTCAAGAGACCCAGTACTTC. The J gene is TRBJ2-5, the V gene TRBV15; 8 bases match TRBD2. This CDR3 contains 14 residues. Germline-derived CDR1 and CDR2 are LNHNV and YYDKDF (reference sequence). The J segment lost 2 bases and the V segment lost 4 bases, leaving 3 bases of the junction unmatched.